This T cell receptor (beta chain) was documented in a study of vaccination and CD4 T cells after COVID-19. Regarding the study as a whole: Spike mono-reactivity applied to 304 of 307 vaccine-specific clones detected in convalescent patients. SARS-CoV-2-reactive clonotypes showed a nonsignificant median rise from roughly 21 to 40.

The germline V gene has CDR1 LNHDA and CDR2 SQIVND (reference sequence). This CDR3 is 14 amino acids long. V trimming: 6 bases; J trimming: 4 bases; junction bases outside the gene matches: 7. As for this clonotype: The antigen is undetermined.

The treatment denotes: approximately 9-day PBMC culture with coronavirus spike peptide pools or control peptides (ViraFEST assay). Two million PBMCs went into each well for culture with about 9.5 IU/ml IL-2 and around 10 ug/ml peptide pools. The Oncomine TCR Beta short-read assay sequenced DNA from cultured CD4+ T cells. Genomic DNA was isolated from cultured CD4+ T cells. MiXCR, applied by TCRdb to the PCR reads, yields one record per CDR3 protein. The sample carries roughly 13,000 distinct CDR3 sequences, just over 60% recorded once. This chain links TRBV19 with TRBJ2-7; 9 bases line up with TRBD2. The sequenced sample consisted of CD4+ T cells from blood, cultured in vitro. The receptor comes from a human donor who had recovered from COVID-19. The CDR3 protein is CASSPSGGSYEQYF. The DNA for the CDR3 is TGTGCCAGTAGCCCGAGCGGGGGGTCTTACGAGCAGTACTTC. Using reference TRBV19 and TRBJ2-7 for the parts outside the CDR3, the full variable domain is DGGITQSPKYLFRKEGQNVTLSCEQNLNHDAMYWYRQDPGQGLRLIYYSQIVNDFQKGDIAEGYSVSREKKESFPLTVTSAQKNPTAFYLCASSPSGGSYEQYFGPGTRLTVT.